This T cell receptor beta chain was retrieved from a study of T cell repertoires in cytomegalovirus infection. Study-level background: CMV infection together with matching HLA type was indicated by public TCR beta signatures.

This clonotype was detected ten times or more. The antigen is not known. The length of the CDR3 is 16 residues. Germline loops: CDR1 SGHTA, CDR2 FQGNSA. Unmatched junction bases numbered 13, after V lost 6 bases and J lost 6 bases. Study results and limitations: The study found HLA-C-restricted CMV-specific TCR beta clonotypes dominating the ex vivo response. There were carriers of CMV plus the relevant HLA, and cumulative public TCR beta family frequency identified them.

TCRdb re-called the reads with MiXCR, one entry per CDR3 protein. This table has 200,000 to 300,000 distinct CDR3 sequences, approximately 8.3% appearing once. The chain carries TRBV7-2 and TRBJ2-2, with TRBD2 matching over 7 bases. The TCR originated in a human donor in good health (CMV status not recorded). Some clones in this sample may be carry-over from other donors' samples. Sequences were obtained from PBMCs. CDR3 DNA sequence: TGTGCCAGCAGGATAGCTAGCGGAGCCCTTCCCGGGGAGCTGTTTTTT. Protein: CASRIASGALPGELFF.